This record concerns one T cell receptor beta chain sequence. The antigen is unknown. The CDR3 runs to 14 residues. The germline gives CDR1 LNHDA, CDR2 SQIVND (reference sequence). The V and J ends lost 7 bases and 5 bases, in that order; junction bases with no gene match: 10. The method was immunoSEQ multiplex PCR; TCRdb's version includes in-frame clones alone and lacks a portion of them. The profile covers about 27,000 clones, with more than 60% appearing a single time and less than 3% taken by the ten largest. These data come from a study of PD-1 blockade in classical Hodgkin lymphoma. Study results and caveats: The diversity seen at baseline in complete responders resembled that of newly diagnosed patients. Compared with healthy donors, newly diagnosed patients reportedly showed lower baseline TCR diversity. CD4+ but not CD8+ TCR diversity rose significantly by C4D1.

Every patient relapsed after autologous stem cell transplantation, and brentuximab vedotin exposure varied. Purification of CD4+ T cells from thawed PBMCs was achieved by magnetic negative selection. The study recorded best responses of complete response, partial response or progressive disease. The source is a human donor with classical Hodgkin lymphoma. The source was CD4+ T cells from blood, collected at baseline. V gene TRBV19 combines with J gene TRBJ1-2, with TRBD1 matching 7 bases. The CDR3: CASTETGRPYGYTF. CDR3 bases: TGTGCCAGTACTGAGACAGGGCGCCCTTATGGCTACACCTTC. Together with reference TRBV19 and TRBJ1-2, the CDR3 gives the full variable domain: DGGITQSPKYLFRKEGQNVTLSCEQNLNHDAMYWYRQDPGQGLRLIYYSQIVNDFQKGDIAEGYSVSREKKESFPLTVTSAQKNPTAFYLCASTETGRPYGYTFGSGTRLTVV.